This TCR beta chain was sequenced in a study of cytomegalovirus exposure and HLA in healthy donors. Whole-study findings and limits: The authors enumerated some 170 TCR beta chains as linked to cytomegalovirus. Rarity characterized most TCR sequences, yet some public TCRs appeared in many donors.

The study ran its PCR with 60 Vbeta and 13 Jbeta primers. TCRdb keeps only in-frame clones here, not all; method: immunoSEQ multiplex PCR. The table lists some 190,000 clones, over 70% of them singletons. Healthy bone marrow donors made up the cohort. CDR1 and CDR2 (germline): SEHNR, FQNEAQ (reference sequence). The CDR3 contains 13 residues. A remark on this clone: What it binds is not known. The junction shows a germline mismatch at one end, possibly a read error.

Sequencing input: PBMCs. V is TRBV7-9 and J is TRBJ2-5; 8 nucleotides align to TRBD1. This TCR was sampled from a man younger than 30 in good health and CMV-seronegative. The CDR3 sequence: CSSSADRVQTQYF. In nucleotides, the CDR3 is TGTTCCAGCAGCGCGGACAGGGTGCAGACCCAGTACTTC.